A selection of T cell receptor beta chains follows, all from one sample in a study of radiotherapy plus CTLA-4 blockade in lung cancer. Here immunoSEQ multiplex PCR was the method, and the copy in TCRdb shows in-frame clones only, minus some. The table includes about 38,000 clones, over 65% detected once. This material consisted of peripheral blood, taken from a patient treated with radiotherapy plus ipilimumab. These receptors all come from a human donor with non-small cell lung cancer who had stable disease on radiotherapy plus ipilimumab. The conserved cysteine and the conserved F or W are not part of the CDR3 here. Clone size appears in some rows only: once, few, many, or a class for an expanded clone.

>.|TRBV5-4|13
ASSYSGGRRNIQY
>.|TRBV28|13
ASSPGTGGGYGYT
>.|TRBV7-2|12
ASSGEQGADGYT
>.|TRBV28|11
ASSTYKNTEAF
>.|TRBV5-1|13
ASSSQAAGNSPLH
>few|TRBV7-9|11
ASSVGTYNEQF
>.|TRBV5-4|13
ASSYGTHSTDTQY
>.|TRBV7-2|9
ASSLPGTQY
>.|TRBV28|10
ASRLGDYGYT
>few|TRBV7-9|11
ASSLDRTYGYT
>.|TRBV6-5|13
ASRAQVLNTGELF
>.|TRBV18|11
ASSPDTRDRVY
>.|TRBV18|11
ASSPLGGTEAF
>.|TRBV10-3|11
ATTEGAGGGYT
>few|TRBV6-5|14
ASSYRPTRPNSPLH
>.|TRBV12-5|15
ASGLAYRESEVDTQY
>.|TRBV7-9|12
ASSTTGGSYEQY
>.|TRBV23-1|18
ASSHLSRYLSLISGNTIY
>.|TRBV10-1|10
ASSDRLYGYT
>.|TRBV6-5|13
ASSALTSGVGEAF
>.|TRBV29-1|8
SVWDNEQF
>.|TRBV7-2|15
ASSSGQGALGRHGYT
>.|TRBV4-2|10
ASTTSEGQAF
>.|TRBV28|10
ASSLVRGEAF
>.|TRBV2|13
ASSDGRQTNTEAF
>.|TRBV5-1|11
ASSPTSREGYT
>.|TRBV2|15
ASSVHRRSTGTDTQY
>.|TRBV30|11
AWSRSVQTEAF
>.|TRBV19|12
ASKVGVDNQPQH
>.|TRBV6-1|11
ASSTRTPSEAF
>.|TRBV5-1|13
ASSFGIGGDEKLF
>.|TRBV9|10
ASSVESDEQF
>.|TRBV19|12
ASSSGTTGNTIY
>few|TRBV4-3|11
ASSQEEGRTRY
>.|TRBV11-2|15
ASSTGEGAATNEKLF
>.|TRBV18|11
ASSPGLQETQY
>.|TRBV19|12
ASSIAGGNQPQH
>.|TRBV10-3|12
AISETDTGLGYT
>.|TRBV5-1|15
ASSRDGTVLGADTQY
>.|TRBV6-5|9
ASSSTIRQY
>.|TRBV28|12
ASSPSDSNSPLH
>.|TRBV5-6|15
ASSPTGPSSYNSPLH
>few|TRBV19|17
ASSSSVQAGRFANYGYT
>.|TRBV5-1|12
ASSLEGRGSPLH
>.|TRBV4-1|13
ASSRDIAGGDTQY
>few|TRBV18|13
ASSSETGSRVEQY
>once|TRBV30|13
AWATGTGAGNTIY